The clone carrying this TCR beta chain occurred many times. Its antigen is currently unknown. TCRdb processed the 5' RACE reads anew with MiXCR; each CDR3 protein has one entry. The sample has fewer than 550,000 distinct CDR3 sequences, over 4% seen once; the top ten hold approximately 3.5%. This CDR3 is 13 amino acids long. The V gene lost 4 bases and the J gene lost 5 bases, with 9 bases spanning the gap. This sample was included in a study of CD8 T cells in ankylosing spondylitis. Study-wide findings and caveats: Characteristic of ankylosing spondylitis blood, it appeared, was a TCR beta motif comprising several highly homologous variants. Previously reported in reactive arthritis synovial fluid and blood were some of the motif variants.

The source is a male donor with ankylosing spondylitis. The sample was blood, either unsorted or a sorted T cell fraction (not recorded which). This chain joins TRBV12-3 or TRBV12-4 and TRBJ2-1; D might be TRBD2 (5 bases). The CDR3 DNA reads TGTGCCAGCAGTTCCGGGATCCACAATGAGCAGTTCTTC. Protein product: CASSSGIHNEQFF.